This is a list of T cell receptor beta chains from one sample in a study of blood T cell repertoires in COVID-19. Clones were sequenced by immunoSEQ multiplex PCR, and TCRdb holds only the in-frame ones, with some missing. The data hold approximately 280,000 clones, with 80% to 90% observed a single time. Sequenced: peripheral blood. All receptors come from a man between 35 and 55 years old with acute or convalescent COVID-19. Each CDR3 is given with its conserved first and last residue. A D gene is named only where the DNA matches it firmly. A clone size is listed for some rows: how often the clone was seen (once, few, many), or a class if it is expanded.

abundance: NA
v_gene: TRBV5-1
j_gene: TRBJ2-1
d_gene: TRBD1
len: 15
CDR3aa: CASRDLRTGNNEQFF
CDR3nt: TGCGCCAGCCGCGACCTGCGGACAGGGAACAATGAGCAGTTCTTC

abundance: NA
v_gene: TRBV19
j_gene: TRBJ1-5
d_gene: NA
len: 16
CDR3aa: CASSHLGEGSNQPQHF
CDR3nt: TGTGCCAGTAGTCATCTGGGGGAGGGGAGCAATCAGCCCCAGCATTTT

abundance: NA
v_gene: TRBV10-2
j_gene: TRBJ1-6
d_gene: NA
len: 14
CDR3aa: CASTGQTYNSPLHF
CDR3nt: TGCGCCAGCACCGGACAGACCTATAATTCACCCCTCCACTTT

abundance: few
v_gene: TRBV7-2
j_gene: TRBJ2-7
d_gene: TRBD2
len: 16
CDR3aa: CASSINLERGSYEQYF
CDR3nt: TGTGCCAGCAGTATCAATTTGGAGCGGGGTAGCTACGAGCAGTACTTC

abundance: NA
v_gene: TRBV6-1
j_gene: TRBJ2-3
d_gene: NA
len: 16
CDR3aa: CASSEARRQGGDTQYF
CDR3nt: TGTGCCAGCAGTGAGGCTAGGAGGCAGGGGGGAGATACGCAGTATTTT

abundance: NA
v_gene: TRBV27
j_gene: TRBJ1-1
d_gene: NA
len: 14
CDR3aa: CASSLQGLNTEAFF
CDR3nt: TGTGCCAGCAGTTTACAGGGGCTGAACACTGAAGCTTTCTTT

abundance: NA
v_gene: TRBV20-1
j_gene: TRBJ1-1
d_gene: NA
len: 11
CDR3aa: CSARQQEEAFF
CDR3nt: TGCAGTGCTCGACAGCAGGAGGAAGCTTTCTTT

abundance: once
v_gene: TRBV6-1
j_gene: TRBJ1-1
d_gene: NA
len: 13
CDR3aa: CASSEQSGTEAFF
CDR3nt: TGTGCCAGCAGTGAACAGTCGGGGACTGAAGCTTTCTTT

abundance: NA
v_gene: TRBV6-4
j_gene: TRBJ1-5
d_gene: NA
len: 17
CDR3aa: CASSEKLPGLRNQPQHF
CDR3nt: TGTGCCAGCAGTGAAAAGTTACCCGGTTTGAGGAATCAGCCCCAGCATTTT

abundance: NA
v_gene: TRBV6-5
j_gene: TRBJ2-2
d_gene: NA
len: 13
CDR3aa: CASTGLNTGELFF
CDR3nt: TGTGCCAGCACCGGACTTAACACCGGGGAGCTGTTTTTT

abundance: NA
v_gene: TRBV5-1
j_gene: TRBJ1-1
d_gene: NA
len: 13
CDR3aa: CASSPGQNTEAFF
CDR3nt: TGCGCCAGCAGCCCGGGACAGAACACTGAAGCTTTCTTT

abundance: NA
v_gene: TRBV30
j_gene: TRBJ1-5
d_gene: NA
len: 13
CDR3aa: CAWSSEGDQPQHF
CDR3nt: TGTGCCTGGAGCTCCGAGGGAGATCAGCCCCAGCATTTT

abundance: NA
v_gene: TRBV9
j_gene: TRBJ2-1
d_gene: NA
len: 14
CDR3aa: CASSVGGSYNEQFF
CDR3nt: TGTGCCAGCAGCGTAGGAGGGTCATACAATGAGCAGTTCTTC

abundance: once
v_gene: TRBV19
j_gene: TRBJ2-1
d_gene: TRBD2
len: 14
CDR3aa: CAAGLAGGRAEQFF
CDR3nt: TGTGCCGCGGGGTTAGCGGGGGGCCGGGCTGAGCAGTTCTTC

abundance: NA
v_gene: TRBV5-1
j_gene: TRBJ1-1
d_gene: NA
len: 12
CDR3aa: CASSFDRTEAFF
CDR3nt: TGCGCCAGCAGTTTCGACAGGACTGAAGCTTTCTTT

abundance: once
v_gene: TRBV2
j_gene: TRBJ2-1
d_gene: NA
len: 16
CDR3aa: CASRGRGPLSYNEQFF
CDR3nt: TGTGCCAGCAGGGGTCGAGGGCCGCTCTCCTACAATGAGCAGTTCTTC

abundance: NA
v_gene: TRBV9
j_gene: TRBJ2-1
d_gene: NA
len: 11
CDR3aa: CASSPGYWQFF
CDR3nt: TGTGCCAGCAGCCCCGGGTATTGGCAGTTCTTC

abundance: few
v_gene: TRBV5-6
j_gene: TRBJ1-1
d_gene: NA
len: 13
CDR3aa: CASSLLTDTEAFF
CDR3nt: TGTGCCAGCAGCTTGCTGACAGACACTGAAGCTTTCTTT

abundance: NA
v_gene: TRBV7-2
j_gene: TRBJ1-1
d_gene: NA
len: 12
CDR3aa: CASGRVGTEAFF
CDR3nt: TGTGCCAGCGGGAGGGTTGGCACTGAAGCTTTCTTT

abundance: once
v_gene: TRBV24-1
j_gene: TRBJ2-7
d_gene: NA
len: 14
CDR3aa: CATSDHPFGYLGHF
CDR3nt: TGTGCCACCAGTGACCACCCTTTTGGGTACCTAGGTCACTTC

abundance: NA
v_gene: TRBV11-3
j_gene: TRBJ2-7
d_gene: NA
len: 13
CDR3aa: CASSFSPSHEQYF
CDR3nt: TGTGCCAGCAGCTTTAGCCCTTCCCACGAGCAGTACTTC

abundance: NA
v_gene: TRBV9
j_gene: TRBJ2-1
d_gene: NA
len: 13
CDR3aa: CASSPQGFNEQFF
CDR3nt: TGTGCCAGCAGCCCACAGGGTTTCAATGAGCAGTTCTTC

abundance: NA
v_gene: TRBV7-2
j_gene: TRBJ1-2
d_gene: NA
len: 14
CDR3aa: CASSLQTGIYGYTF
CDR3nt: TGTGCCAGCAGCTTACAAACAGGGATCTATGGCTACACCTTC

abundance: few
v_gene: TRBV11-2
j_gene: TRBJ2-1
d_gene: TRBD1
len: 16
CDR3aa: CASSFEDRLGVNEQFF
CDR3nt: TGTGCCAGCAGCTTTGAGGACAGGTTAGGGGTCAATGAGCAGTTCTTC

abundance: NA
v_gene: TRBV4-2
j_gene: TRBJ2-1
d_gene: TRBD1
len: 15
CDR3aa: CASSRRTGWHNEQFF
CDR3nt: TGTGCCAGCAGCCGACGGACAGGGTGGCACAATGAGCAGTTCTTC

abundance: NA
v_gene: TRBV7-9
j_gene: TRBJ1-1
d_gene: NA
len: 16
CDR3aa: CASSLVWDGTNTEAFF
CDR3nt: TGTGCCAGCAGCTTAGTCTGGGACGGGACTAACACTGAAGCTTTCTTT

abundance: NA
v_gene: TRBV7-2
j_gene: TRBJ2-1
d_gene: TRBD2
len: 15
CDR3aa: CASSPQRGAYNEQFF
CDR3nt: TGTGCCAGCAGCCCGCAGCGGGGGGCATACAATGAGCAGTTCTTC

abundance: NA
v_gene: TRBV14
j_gene: TRBJ2-3
d_gene: TRBD2
len: 17
CDR3aa: CASSAGTSGGARGTQYF
CDR3nt: TGTGCCAGCAGCGCCGGGACTAGCGGGGGGGCCAGGGGAACGCAGTATTTT

abundance: NA
v_gene: TRBV6-5
j_gene: TRBJ1-5
d_gene: NA
len: 15
CDR3aa: CASGKLRASNQPQHF
CDR3nt: TGTGCCAGCGGGAAGCTGAGGGCGAGCAATCAGCCCCAGCATTTT

abundance: NA
v_gene: TRBV5-1
j_gene: TRBJ1-5
d_gene: TRBD1
len: 15
CDR3aa: CASSSRQGDGQPQHF
CDR3nt: TGCGCCAGCAGCTCGAGACAGGGGGACGGGCAGCCCCAGCATTTT

abundance: NA
v_gene: TRBV7-9
j_gene: TRBJ2-2
d_gene: TRBD1
len: 14
CDR3aa: CAGSPPQGVGELFF
CDR3nt: TGTGCCGGCAGCCCACCCCAGGGGGTCGGGGAGCTGTTTTTT

abundance: NA
v_gene: TRBV14
j_gene: TRBJ1-1
d_gene: TRBD1
len: 15
CDR3aa: CASSRPGQQNTEAFF
CDR3nt: TGTGCCAGCAGCCGCCCGGGACAGCAGAACACTGAAGCTTTCTTT

abundance: NA
v_gene: TRBV11-2
j_gene: TRBJ1-4
d_gene: NA
len: 15
CDR3aa: CASSSARGFNEKLFF
CDR3nt: TGTGCCAGCAGCTCGGCCCGGGGGTTTAATGAAAAACTGTTTTTT

abundance: NA
v_gene: TRBV11-2
j_gene: TRBJ1-1
d_gene: NA
len: 14
CDR3aa: CASSFTAGYTEAFF
CDR3nt: TGTGCCAGCAGCTTTACAGCGGGTTACACTGAAGCTTTCTTT

abundance: NA
v_gene: TRBV15
j_gene: TRBJ1-1
d_gene: TRBD1
len: 15
CDR3aa: CATSEGRGSNTEAFF
CDR3nt: TGTGCCACCAGCGAGGGCAGGGGGTCGAACACTGAAGCTTTCTTT

abundance: NA
v_gene: TRBV7-9
j_gene: TRBJ1-2
d_gene: TRBD1
len: 15
CDR3aa: CASSFPGGVSYGYTF
CDR3nt: TGTGCCAGCAGCTTCCCAGGGGGCGTGAGCTATGGCTACACCTTC

abundance: NA
v_gene: TRBV18
j_gene: TRBJ1-1
d_gene: NA
len: 13
CDR3aa: CASRQAMNTEAFF
CDR3nt: TGTGCCAGCCGTCAGGCGATGAACACTGAAGCTTTCTTT

abundance: NA
v_gene: TRBV27
j_gene: TRBJ1-2
d_gene: TRBD1
len: 15
CDR3aa: CASSYRDRGIYGYTF
CDR3nt: TGTGCCAGCAGTTACCGGGACAGGGGTATCTATGGCTACACCTTC

abundance: NA
v_gene: TRBV10-3
j_gene: TRBJ1-1
d_gene: TRBD1
len: 14
CDR3aa: CATSRTGEDTEAFF
CDR3nt: TGTGCCACTTCTAGGACAGGGGAGGACACTGAAGCTTTCTTT

abundance: NA
v_gene: TRBV4-2
j_gene: TRBJ2-2
d_gene: TRBD1
len: 16
CDR3aa: CASSQESQGVTGELFF
CDR3nt: TGTGCCAGCAGCCAAGAAAGTCAGGGGGTTACCGGGGAGCTGTTTTTT

abundance: NA
v_gene: TRBV7-4
j_gene: TRBJ2-3
d_gene: TRBD1
len: 18
CDR3aa: CASSPRPGQGAGTDTQYF
CDR3nt: TGTGCCAGCAGCCCGCGCCCGGGACAGGGGGCGGGCACAGATACGCAGTATTTT

abundance: few
v_gene: TRBV6-5
j_gene: TRBJ1-1
d_gene: NA
len: 13
CDR3aa: CASRETGNTEAFF
CDR3nt: TGTGCCAGCAGAGAGACAGGGAACACTGAAGCTTTCTTT

abundance: NA
v_gene: TRBV27
j_gene: TRBJ2-7
d_gene: TRBD2
len: 15
CDR3aa: CASSLAGGPIYEQYF
CDR3nt: TGTGCCAGCAGCTTAGCGGGGGGGCCGATTTACGAGCAGTACTTC

abundance: NA
v_gene: TRBV7-3
j_gene: TRBJ2-3
d_gene: TRBD2
len: 15
CDR3aa: CASSVSGASTDTQYF
CDR3nt: TGTGCCAGCAGCGTTAGCGGGGCGAGCACAGATACGCAGTATTTT

abundance: NA
v_gene: TRBV6-5
j_gene: TRBJ1-2
d_gene: NA
len: 13
CDR3aa: CASNAGVSDGYTF
CDR3nt: TGTGCCAGCAACGCAGGGGTTAGCGATGGCTACACCTTC

abundance: NA
v_gene: TRBV5-1
j_gene: TRBJ2-3
d_gene: TRBD2
len: 15
CDR3aa: CASSLAGANTDTQYF
CDR3nt: TGCGCCAGCAGCTTAGCGGGGGCTAACACAGATACGCAGTATTTT

abundance: NA
v_gene: TRBV4-1
j_gene: TRBJ1-1
d_gene: TRBD1
len: 16
CDR3aa: CASSRGWGQERTEAFF
CDR3nt: TGCGCCAGCAGCCGGGGTTGGGGACAGGAACGAACTGAAGCTTTCTTT

abundance: NA
v_gene: TRBV24-1
j_gene: TRBJ1-5
d_gene: TRBD1
len: 15
CDR3aa: CATSDARTGNQPQHF
CDR3nt: TGTGCCACCAGTGATGCCCGGACAGGGAATCAGCCCCAGCATTTT

abundance: NA
v_gene: TRBV19
j_gene: TRBJ2-1
d_gene: TRBD2
len: 15
CDR3aa: CASTLTSGNYNEQFF
CDR3nt: TGTGCCAGTACCCTGACTAGCGGGAACTACAATGAGCAGTTCTTC

abundance: NA
v_gene: TRBV6-5
j_gene: TRBJ2-7
d_gene: TRBD1
len: 15
CDR3aa: CASSHPGQGAYEQYF
CDR3nt: TGTGCCAGCAGTCACCCGGGACAGGGGGCCTACGAGCAGTACTTC

abundance: few
v_gene: TRBV5-1
j_gene: TRBJ1-4
d_gene: TRBD1
len: 17
CDR3aa: CASSPTIGQVANEKLFF
CDR3nt: TGCGCCAGCAGCCCTACGATCGGACAGGTGGCTAATGAAAAACTGTTTTTT

abundance: NA
v_gene: TRBV10-2
j_gene: TRBJ1-6
d_gene: TRBD1
len: 15
CDR3aa: CASRDRQGANSPLHF
CDR3nt: TGCGCCAGCCGGGACAGGCAGGGGGCAAATTCACCCCTCCACTTT

abundance: NA
v_gene: TRBV5-1
j_gene: TRBJ2-2
d_gene: NA
len: 16
CDR3aa: CASSLESGTNTGELFF
CDR3nt: TGCGCCAGCAGCTTGGAGTCAGGCACTAACACCGGGGAGCTGTTTTTT

abundance: NA
v_gene: TRBV6-5
j_gene: TRBJ2-3
d_gene: NA
len: 14
CDR3aa: CASQLQGNTDTQYF
CDR3nt: TGTGCCAGCCAGTTACAGGGTAACACAGATACGCAGTATTTT

abundance: NA
v_gene: TRBV7-7
j_gene: TRBJ1-3
d_gene: NA
len: 15
CDR3aa: CASSPAAGPENTIYF
CDR3nt: TGTGCCAGCAGCCCAGCGGCCGGACCTGAAAACACCATATATTTT

abundance: once
v_gene: TRBV7-9
j_gene: TRBJ1-1
d_gene: TRBD1
len: 15
CDR3aa: CASSTGTGGPTEAFF
CDR3nt: TGTGCCAGCAGCACCGGGACAGGGGGCCCCACTGAAGCTTTCTTT

abundance: NA
v_gene: TRBV2
j_gene: TRBJ2-3
d_gene: NA
len: 13
CDR3aa: CASRKRGTDTQYF
CDR3nt: TGTGCCAGCAGGAAGCGGGGCACAGATACGCAGTATTTT

abundance: once
v_gene: TRBV12-5
j_gene: TRBJ2-7
d_gene: TRBD1
len: 14
CDR3aa: CASGKGQGTYEQYF
CDR3nt: TGTGCTAGTGGCAAGGGACAGGGGACCTACGAGCAGTACTTC

abundance: NA
v_gene: TRBV6-5
j_gene: TRBJ2-1
d_gene: NA
len: 15
CDR3aa: CASIPWQGPYNEQFF
CDR3nt: TGTGCCAGCATCCCATGGCAGGGGCCCTACAATGAGCAGTTCTTC